This T cell receptor beta chain was found in a study of tumor-infiltrating lymphocytes in primary liver carcinoma. cDNA specific to TCR beta was made from around 450 ng of total RNA, with a constant-region primer employed for priming. Three nested multiplex PCR rounds, a slightly modified ARM-PCR method, built the TCR beta libraries. PCR rounds one and two used TRBV1-TRBV30 forward primers with a C-beta reverse primer for about 11 cycles each. Each CDR3 protein is one row after TCRdb ran MiXCR on the multiplex PCR reads. Found here are just under 55,000 distinct CDR3 sequences, about 70% of them singletons; the top ten hold roughly 25%. The germline CDR1 and CDR2 sequences are DFQATT and SNEGSKA (reference sequence). V was pared by 6 bases and J by 0 bases, with 14 bases between. This CDR3 spans 15 amino acids. Extraction of RNA together with DNA used 20-30 mg of unsorted bulk tissue. The study sampled five separate regions from each tumor.

This sequence was found in a man aged 40-49 years with primary liver carcinoma and hepatitis B virus infection. The specimen sequenced was liver tumor tissue from sampling region 2. The subset: tumor region T2, inferior pole. This chain joins TRBV20-1 and TRBJ1-4, with D perhaps TRBD1 (5 bases). The CDR3 reads CSAARQGATNEKLFF. CDR3 bases: TGCAGTGCGGCCAGGCAGGGAGCAACTAATGAAAAACTGTTTTTT.